One and the same sample provided the 16 T cell receptor beta chains below, sequenced in a study of beta chain features in type 1 diabetes. Every isolated RNA sample was fully reverse transcribed, so sequencing captured expressed TCRB transcripts. Method: immunoSEQ multiplex PCR; TCRdb's copy keeps in-frame clones and lacks some. This table has fewer than 550,000 clones, 9.5% to 12% appearing once. Sequencing was carried out using naive CD4+ T cells from blood. The receptors here all came from a woman younger than 35 in good health.

This clone was recorded a few times. The chain is built from TRBV7-9 and TRBJ2-1; TRBD2 agrees at 7 bases. V lost 4 bases and J lost 2; bases outside the gene matches: 8. This CDR3 has 16 amino acids. The V gene's germline CDR1 is SEHNR and CDR2 FQNEAQ (reference sequence). In DNA, the CDR3 is TGTGCCAGCAGCTCCTCTAGCGGACCAACCTACAATGAGCAGTTCTTC. Protein: CASSSSSGPTYNEQFF.

This clone was seen a handful of times. The CDR3 DNA reads as TGTGCCAGCTCACCTACAGGGGTGTATGAAAAACTGTTTTTT. It is translated as CASSPTGVYEKLFF. The chain is built from TRBV18 and TRBJ1-4; TRBD1 matches 7 bases. The CDR3 contains 14 residues. Germline V lookup: CDR1 KGHSH, CDR2 LQKENI. V lost 3 bases, J lost 6 bases, and 4 bases stayed unmatched.

CDR3 coding DNA: TGTGCCAGCAGCTTATCAGGTCCGGATAATTCACCCCTCCACTTT. Translating it yields CASSLSGPDNSPLHF. The rearrangement uses TRBV7-3 and TRBJ1-6; D ambiguous. With 2 bases removed from V and 5 bases from J, the gap between germline ends came to 10 bases. The germline gives CDR1 SGHTA, CDR2 FQGTGA. CDR3 length: 15 amino acids.

The genes are TRBV9 and TRBJ2-1; D call uncertain. Trimming cost V 4 bases and J 7 bases, with 15 bases left between them. CDR1 and CDR2 from the germline V gene are SGDLS and YYNGEE. CDR3 length: 14 residues. CDR3 loop: CASSLLSTGNEQFF. The DNA for the CDR3 is TGTGCCAGCAGCCTCCTATCCACTGGGAATGAGCAGTTCTTC.

This clone has just a few counts. This chain links TRBV7-2 with TRBJ2-7; the D gene is possibly TRBD2 (5 bases). CDR3 size: 15 residues. V dropped 0 bases and J dropped 3 bases, with 12 bases sitting between them. CDR1 is SGHTA, CDR2 FQGNSA, per germline. CDR3 region: CASSLASARLYEQYF. For the CDR3, the DNA is TGTGCCAGCAGCTTAGCTAGCGCGCGACTCTACGAGCAGTACTTC.

This clone occurred a few times. The rearrangement joins TRBV29-1 to TRBJ2-3; maybe TRBD2 (5 bases). Germline V gives CDR1 SQVTM, CDR2 ANQGSEA. This CDR3 is built from 16 residues. Trimming left V 6 bases short and J 0 bases short, with 19 bases between. The DNA for the CDR3 is TGCAGCGTGAAGGAACTAGGCCCCCATAGCACAGATACGCAGTATTTT. This translates into CSVKELGPHSTDTQYF.

The chain couples TRBV15 to TRBJ2-1; D may be TRBD1 or TRBD2 (5 bases each). From germline, CDR1 is LNHNV and CDR2 YYDKDF (reference sequence). The germline V and J ends were trimmed by 1 base and 9 bases, with 13 bases remaining between them. The CDR3 extends over 14 amino acids. CDR3 protein: CATSRGSGQSEQFF. DNA for the CDR3: TGTGCCACCAGCAGAGGATCGGGGCAAAGTGAGCAGTTCTTC. Supplemented by reference TRBV15 and TRBJ2-1, the full variable domain reads DAMVIQNPRYQVTQFGKPVTLSCSQTLNHNVMYWYQQKSSQAPKLLFHYYDKDFNNEADTPDNFQSRRPNTSFCFLDIRSPGLGDTAMYLCATSRGSGQSEQFFGPGTRLTVL.

The chain uses TRBV16 and TRBJ1-5; TRBD1 matches at 8 bases. The V segment lost 1 base and the J segment 5 bases; nucleotides outside the gene matches: 4. The CDR3 is 15 amino acids. Germline V gene lookup returns CDR1 KGHSY and CDR2 FQNENV. The CDR3 here is CASSQYLQGDQPQHF. The CDR3 DNA sequence: TGTGCCAGCAGCCAATACCTACAGGGGGATCAGCCCCAGCATTTT.

A few counts support this clone. V usage is TRBV29-1 and J usage is TRBJ1-1; D is ambiguous. V was shortened by 2 bases and J by 0 bases, with 13 bases between the two germline ends. Germline CDR1 SQVTM, CDR2 ANQGSEA. The CDR3 is made up of 15 amino acids. The CDR3 sequence: CSVERRRGMNTEAFF. The CDR3 nucleotides are TGCAGCGTTGAACGGAGGCGAGGGATGAACACTGAAGCTTTCTTT.

The rearrangement uses TRBV14 and TRBJ1-6; D call uncertain. The germline gives CDR1 SGHDN, CDR2 FVKESK. This CDR3 comprises 14 residues. Trimming cost V 1 base and J 11 bases, with 12 bases left between them. Here the CDR3 reads CASSQGRYRAPLHF. The CDR3 DNA reads as TGTGCCAGCAGCCAAGGGCGGTATAGGGCACCCCTCCACTTT.

The chain uses TRBV5-1 and TRBJ2-1; 11 bases match TRBD2. This CDR3 is 15 amino acids long. Germline lookup yields CDR1 SGHRS and CDR2 YFSETQ. V was clipped by 0 bases and J by 15 bases; unmatched bases: 11. CDR3 nucleotide sequence: TGCGCCAGCAGCTTGGACAATCTTACTAGCGGGAGAGCGTTCTTC. It codes for CASSLDNLTSGRAFF.

This chain joins TRBV5-6 and TRBJ2-2; D is perhaps TRBD1 (5 bases). Germline V gene lookup returns CDR1 SGHDT and CDR2 YYEEEE. V gave up 3 bases and J gave up 7 bases, with 10 bases separating them. The length of the CDR3 is 13 residues. The chain's CDR3 is CASSSRVNGELFF. The CDR3 bases are TGTGCCAGCAGCTCCAGGGTGAACGGGGAGCTGTTTTTT. The whole variable domain, filled in from reference TRBV5-6 and TRBJ2-2, reads DAGVTQSPTHLIKTRGQQVTLRCSPKSGHDTVSWYQQALGQGPQFIFQYYEEEERQRGNFPDRFSGHQFPNYSSELNVNALLLGDSALYLCASSSRVNGELFFGEGSRLTVL.

V usage is TRBV18 and J usage is TRBJ2-7, with a tentative D call TRBD2 (6 bases). The CDR3 has 14 amino acids. Germline loops: CDR1 KGHSH, CDR2 LQKENI. V was clipped by 3 bases and J by 4 bases, with 13 bases between them. CDR3 sequence reads: CASSPSGGEYEQYF. As DNA, the CDR3 is TGTGCCAGCTCACCTTCTGGAGGGGAGTACGAGCAGTACTTC. The full variable domain, its missing parts supplied by reference TRBV18 and TRBJ2-7, is NAGVMQNPRHLVRRRGQEARLRCSPMKGHSHVYWYRQLPEEGLKFMVYLQKENIIDESGMPKERFSAEFPKEGPSILRIQQVVRGDSAAYFCASSPSGGEYEQYFGPGTRLTVT.

The chain combines TRBV13 with TRBJ2-5; D is perhaps TRBD1 (5 bases). V shed 5 bases and J shed 2 bases, with 15 bases lying between them. This CDR3 has 15 amino acids. In germline, CDR1 is PRHDT, CDR2 FYEKMQ (reference sequence). As DNA, the CDR3 is TGTGCCAGCAGCCCTAGACAGCCCTTTCAAGAGACCCAGTACTTC. This sequence encodes CASSPRQPFQETQYF.

This clone was found a few times. The rearrangement uses TRBV15 and TRBJ2-7; tentatively, D is TRBD2 (5 bases). V dropped 4 bases and J dropped 6 bases, with 10 bases sitting between them. Per the germline V gene, CDR1 is LNHNV and CDR2 is YYDKDF (reference sequence). The CDR3 length is 12 residues. Here the CDR3 reads CATSTRRGEQYF. CDR3 nucleotides: TGTGCCACCAGCACCCGACGGGGCGAGCAGTACTTC.

The chain combines TRBV29-1 with TRBJ2-7; 7 positions agree with TRBD1. Germline CDR1 and CDR2: SQVTM and ANQGSEA. The J segment lost 2 bases and the V segment lost 5 bases, leaving 6 bases of the junction unmatched. This CDR3 has 13 residues. CDR3 sequence reads: CSVTGTVTYEQYF. CDR3 bases: TGCAGCGTTACCGGGACAGTCACCTACGAGCAGTACTTC.